These T cell receptor beta chains were read from a single sample in a study of T-cell memory formation after mild COVID-19. MiXCR, applied by TCRdb to the 5' RACE reads, yields one record per CDR3 protein. The sample records 300,000 to 400,000 distinct CDR3 sequences, roughly 14% being singletons. What was sequenced was PBMCs or a T cell subset sorted from them (not recorded which). The receptors come from a man younger than 35 who had mild COVID-19 (a few samples of this study predate the infection). Cell type and time point are not known. CDR3s include the opening cysteine and the closing phenylalanine or tryptophan. A D gene is named only where the DNA matches it firmly. Not all rows give a size; the values are once, few, many and, for expanded clones, a class.

TRBD2,15,TRBV10-3,TRBJ2-2,many,CAISETSGDGGELFF,TGTGCCATCAGCGAAACTAGCGGTGATGGCGGGGAGCTGTTTTTT
NA,16,TRBV5-1,TRBJ2-7,few,CASSRAGTSEAYEQYF,TGCGCCAGCAGCCGAGCCGGGACATCGGAAGCCTACGAGCAGTACTTC
NA,13,TRBV3-1,TRBJ2-1,NA,CASSQGNGNEQFF,TGTGCCAGCAGCCAAGGGAACGGGAATGAGCAGTTCTTC
NA,15,TRBV7-2,TRBJ2-1,NA,CASSFSRSSYNEQFF,TGTGCCAGCAGCTTTTCGAGAAGCTCCTACAATGAGCAGTTCTTC
NA,11,TRBV2,TRBJ2-7,NA,CASAPGYEQYF,TGTGCCTCAGCACCCGGCTACGAGCAGTACTTC
NA,14,TRBV5-8,TRBJ1-1,NA,CASSFNGGRSEAFF,TGTGCCAGCAGCTTCAACGGGGGACGTTCAGAAGCTTTCTTT
NA,13,TRBV6-5,TRBJ2-5,many,CASSLTVKETQYF,TGTGCCAGCAGCCTGACCGTTAAAGAGACCCAGTACTTC
NA,12,TRBV12-3/TRBV12-4,TRBJ1-5,NA,CTSKASNQPQHF,TGTACAAGCAAGGCTTCCAATCAGCCCCAGCATTTT
NA,14,TRBV20-1,TRBJ2-7,NA,CSATGTTNSYEQYF,TGCAGTGCTACCGGGACAACAAACTCCTACGAGCAGTACTTC
TRBD1,18,TRBV18,TRBJ2-1,NA,CASSPPSLGVYRTGPQFF,TGTGCCAGCTCACCACCTTCACTAGGGGTTTACCGGACAGGACCCCAGTTCTTC
NA,11,TRBV30,TRBJ1-2,few,CAWGDIQVDTF,TGTGCCTGGGGGGACATTCAGGTCGACACCTTC
TRBD1,13,TRBV11-3,TRBJ2-7,few,CASSWGTGYEQYF,TGTGCCAGCAGCTGGGGGACAGGCTACGAGCAGTACTTC
TRBD2,16,TRBV5-5,TRBJ2-5,many,CASSLSSGGAGETQYF,TGTGCCAGCAGCTTGTCCAGCGGGGGGGCCGGAGAGACCCAGTACTTC
NA,14,TRBV10-3,TRBJ2-3,NA,CAISESWGDVTQYF,TGTGCCATCAGTGAGTCATGGGGGGACGTTACGCAGTATTTT
NA,12,TRBV6-2/TRBV6-3,TRBJ1-6,few,CASSPGDSPLHF,TGTGCCAGCAGTCCCGGGGATTCACCCCTCCACTTT
NA,14,TRBV7-9,TRBJ2-5,NA,CASSDPGRTETQYF,TGTGCCAGCAGCGACCCGGGGCGTACGGAGACCCAGTACTTC
NA,14,TRBV5-1,TRBJ2-3,many,CASSLERVTDTQYF,TGCGCCAGCAGCTTGGAACGTGTCACAGATACGCAGTATTTT
NA,13,TRBV6-5,TRBJ1-5,NA,CASSFDRSQPQHF,TGTGCCAGCAGTTTCGACAGGTCTCAGCCCCAGCATTTT
TRBD1,14,TRBV5-1,TRBJ1-2,NA,CASSPGQRDDGYTF,TGCGCCAGCAGCCCGGGACAGCGGGATGATGGCTACACCTTC
NA,15,TRBV6-5,TRBJ2-7,many,CASSLRTAGIYEQYF,TGTGCCAGCAGCTTGAGGACAGCGGGGATCTACGAGCAGTACTTC
TRBD2,15,TRBV28,TRBJ2-3,few,CASSFERGVPDTQYF,TGTGCCAGCAGTTTCGAGCGGGGGGTCCCAGATACGCAGTATTTT
NA,15,TRBV7-9,TRBJ2-7,many,CASSLVGGGAYEQYF,TGTGCCAGCAGCTTAGTGGGTGGTGGGGCCTACGAGCAGTACTTC
NA,15,TRBV12-3/TRBV12-4,TRBJ1-5,few,CASSFGGSSNQPQHF,TGTGCCAGCAGTTTTGGGGGCAGTAGCAATCAGCCCCAGCATTTT
NA,14,TRBV20-1,TRBJ1-5,many,CSARGSLGNQPQHF,TGCAGTGCTAGGGGGAGTCTAGGCAATCAGCCCCAGCATTTT
NA,14,TRBV2,TRBJ1-1,NA,CASSDRGRDTEAFF,TGTGCCAGCAGTGATCGGGGGCGGGACACTGAAGCTTTCTTT
NA,11,TRBV20-1,TRBJ2-7,NA,CSASSNYEQYF,TGCAGTGCTAGTTCTAATTACGAGCAGTACTTC
NA,13,TRBV6-5,TRBJ2-3,few,CASSYGVGDTQYF,TGTGCCAGCAGTTACGGGGTGGGAGATACGCAGTATTTT
TRBD1,15,TRBV5-1,TRBJ1-2,NA,CASSEFATGDEGYTF,TGCGCCAGCAGCGAATTTGCGACAGGGGACGAAGGCTACACCTTC
NA,14,TRBV6-2/TRBV6-3,TRBJ1-1,few,CASTVGGLNTEAFF,TGTGCCAGCACCGTCGGGGGGTTGAACACTGAAGCTTTCTTT
NA,19,TRBV29-1,TRBJ2-1,few,CSVEDPKRGGHISYNEQFF,TGCAGCGTTGAAGATCCCAAACGTGGTGGTCATATATCGTACAATGAGCAGTTCTTC
NA,13,TRBV4-2,TRBJ1-5,NA,CASSQEGAQPQHF,TGTGCCAGCAGCCAAGAGGGAGCGCAGCCCCAGCATTTT
NA,13,TRBV6-5,TRBJ1-2,few,CASRSPRNYGYTF,TGTGCCAGCAGATCCCCGAGGAACTATGGCTACACCTTC
NA,15,TRBV4-1,TRBJ1-5,NA,CASSPRQSGNQPQHF,TGCGCCAGCAGCCCACGACAGAGTGGCAATCAGCCCCAGCATTTT
NA,13,TRBV5-6,TRBJ1-1,many,CASPGTGNTEAFF,TGTGCCAGCCCTGGGACGGGGAACACTGAAGCTTTCTTT
NA,12,TRBV12-3/TRBV12-4,TRBJ2-5,many,CASRLGGETQYF,TGTGCCAGCAGGCTAGGCGGGGAGACCCAGTACTTC
NA,17,TRBV4-1,TRBJ1-1,many,CASSSRQGMGGNTEAFF,TGCGCCAGCAGCTCACGGCAGGGGATGGGGGGGAACACTGAAGCTTTCTTT
NA,11,TRBV3-1,TRBJ2-7,NA,CASSRFYEQYF,TGTGCCAGCAGCCGATTCTACGAGCAGTACTTC
NA,13,TRBV19,TRBJ2-5,few,CASSWGLGETQYF,TGTGCCAGTAGTTGGGGCCTCGGAGAGACCCAGTACTTC
NA,15,TRBV5-1,TRBJ2-7,NA,CASSQLGEGSYEQYF,TGCGCCAGCAGCCAACTCGGTGAGGGATCCTACGAGCAGTACTTC
NA,16,TRBV4-3,TRBJ2-5,NA,CASSQDQDTGKETQYF,TGCGCCAGCAGCCAAGATCAGGATACAGGAAAGGAGACCCAGTACTTC
NA,13,TRBV4-1,TRBJ2-1,few,CASSQVRVGEQFF,TGCGCCAGCAGCCAAGTCAGGGTCGGCGAGCAGTTCTTC
NA,15,TRBV5-1,TRBJ2-5,many,CASSLAVLTQETQYF,TGCGCCAGCAGCTTGGCCGTTTTGACCCAAGAGACCCAGTACTTC
NA,16,TRBV12-3/TRBV12-4,TRBJ2-6,NA,CASSFLSASGANVLTF,TGTGCCAGCAGTTTTCTGTCCGCTTCTGGGGCCAACGTCCTGACTTTC
NA,13,TRBV11-3,TRBJ2-1,few,CASSLAVNNEQFF,TGTGCCAGCAGCTTAGCCGTAAACAATGAGCAGTTCTTC
NA,14,TRBV29-1,TRBJ1-2,few,CSATGVLPNYGYTF,TGCAGCGCGACAGGAGTCCTCCCTAACTATGGCTACACCTTC
TRBD2,12,TRBV5-1,TRBJ2-3,many,CASSFTSGTQYF,TGCGCCAGCAGTTTTACTAGCGGTACGCAGTATTTT
NA,13,TRBV6-5,TRBJ2-4,few,CASSSRLGDIQYF,TGTGCCAGCAGTTCGCGGCTAGGCGACATTCAGTACTTC
NA,15,TRBV6-5,TRBJ2-1,many,CASSLGRGTYNEQFF,TGTGCCAGCAGTCTAGGACGGGGGACCTACAATGAGCAGTTCTTC
NA,14,TRBV2,TRBJ1-6,NA,CASRPGSIDSPLHF,TGTGCCAGCAGACCGGGATCTATTGATTCACCCCTCCACTTT
NA,15,TRBV5-1,TRBJ1-4,NA,CASSSGGATNEKLFF,TGCGCCAGCAGCTCGGGCGGGGCAACTAATGAAAAACTGTTTTTT
TRBD1,14,TRBV10-2,TRBJ1-1,NA,CASRMGQSYTEAFF,TGCGCCAGCAGGATGGGACAGTCTTACACTGAAGCTTTCTTT
NA,16,TRBV7-7,TRBJ2-3,many,CASSLGITSFADTQYF,TGTGCCAGCAGCTTAGGAATCACTAGTTTTGCAGATACGCAGTATTTT
TRBD2,16,TRBV4-3,TRBJ2-1,few,CASSQSGTSGHNEQFF,TGCGCCAGCAGCCAATCCGGGACTAGCGGGCACAATGAGCAGTTCTTC
NA,15,TRBV4-3,TRBJ1-6,NA,CSSSQDTGGGSPLHF,TGCTCCAGCAGCCAAGATACGGGGGGAGGGTCACCCCTCCACTTT
TRBD1,16,TRBV4-1,TRBJ2-1,NA,CASSQDSGGGYNEQFF,TGCGCCAGCAGCCAAGATTCAGGGGGCGGTTACAATGAGCAGTTCTTC
NA,15,TRBV5-1,TRBJ2-5,many,CASSNLGAVQETQYF,TGCGCCAGCAGCAACCTCGGGGCGGTCCAAGAGACCCAGTACTTC
TRBD1,13,TRBV24-1,TRBJ1-1,NA,CATSDTGGREAFF,TGTGCCACCAGTGATACAGGGGGCCGTGAAGCTTTCTTT
TRBD1,15,TRBV11-3,TRBJ2-2,NA,CASSLRQGDTGELFF,TGTGCCAGCAGCTTAAGGCAGGGGGACACCGGGGAGCTGTTTTTT
NA,12,TRBV5-1,TRBJ2-3,NA,CASSLFHQEQYF,TGCGCCAGCAGCCTTTTTCACCAAGAGCAGTATTTT
TRBD1,15,TRBV7-8,TRBJ2-3,many,CASSPQGQGADTQYF,TGTGCCAGCAGCCCGCAGGGACAGGGGGCAGATACGCAGTATTTT